This T cell receptor beta chain appears in the sequencing data of a study of cytomegalovirus exposure and HLA in healthy donors. Background on the study: Early on, a data release was issued that held 80 million to 90 million unique TCRs from HLA-typed donors.

Amplification used 60 Vbeta primers and 13 Jbeta primers. TCRdb's copy holds only in-frame clones and misses some; the assay was immunoSEQ multiplex PCR. This sample has fewer than 150,000 clones, with 75% to 90% found just once. With respect to this clone: Its specificity is not known.

The J segment lost 8 bases and the V segment lost 2 bases, leaving 9 bases of the junction unmatched. Per the germline V gene, CDR1 is SGHKS and CDR2 is YYEKEE (reference sequence). This CDR3 is 16 amino acids long. Findings of the study overall: Analysis performed later found 16,951 TCR beta sequences associated with HLA alleles at 0.05 false discovery rate. The classifier reportedly diagnosed cytomegalovirus status with high sensitivity and specificity.

Sequencing was carried out using PBMCs. This sequence joins TRBV5-5 and TRBJ2-1; TRBD2 matches 11 bases. The sequence was obtained from a female donor in good health and CMV-seronegative. The CDR3 is CASSLFRTSGSYEQFF. The CDR3 DNA is TGTGCCAGCAGCTTATTTCGAACTAGCGGGAGCTATGAGCAGTTCTTC.